The text below deals with one T cell receptor beta chain. The sample is drawn from a study of blood T cell repertoires in COVID-19. Study as a whole: Sites across the United States, Italy and Spain contributed samples from acute and convalescent COVID-19.

TCRdb keeps only in-frame clones here, not all; method: immunoSEQ multiplex PCR. The sample has 90,000 to 150,000 clones, about nine tenths seen once. Losses at the gene ends were 2 bases for V and 12 bases for J; bases not matched to a gene: 1. CDR3 length: 12 amino acids. Per germline, CDR1 GTSNPN and CDR2 SVGIG (reference sequence). This receptor was taken from a human donor in a cohort sampled during active COVID-19. J is TRBJ2-1 and V is TRBV30; TRBD2 matches 13 bases. The sequenced sample consisted of peripheral blood. This chain's CDR3 is CAWSWTSGGQFF. CDR3 DNA: TGTGCCTGGAGTTGGACTAGCGGGGGGCAGTTCTTC.